Each of the 22 T cell receptor beta chains below was sequenced from the same sample in a study of regulatory T cells in long-lasting Graves disease. Time point of the sample: newly diagnosed GD, antithyroid drugs for less than 3 months. Making the TCR library involved RNA that had been extracted from PBMCs. Construction of TCR beta libraries relied on iRepertoire HTBI primers and on Arm-PCR targeting CDR3 regions. TCRdb analysed the multiplex PCR reads with MiXCR anew, one entry per CDR3 protein. Among some 460,000 distinct CDR3 sequences listed, around 16% were seen once. This same sample was also taken into another study, of T cells in Graves' hyperthyroidism and ophthalmopathy.

This material consisted of peripheral blood mononuclear cells (PBMCs), taken at new diagnosis, from a patient treated with antithyroid drugs. The receptors originated from a man between 35 and 55 years old with Graves disease.

The rearrangement joins TRBV20-1 to TRBJ1-5, with TRBD1 as a possible D gene (6 bases). The CDR3 sequence is 13 residues long. Germline lookup yields CDR1 DFQATT and CDR2 SNEGSKA (reference sequence). Trimming stripped 3 bases from V and 6 bases from J, with 12 bases between. CDR3: CSARSGVGQPQHF. The CDR3 DNA follows: TGCAGTGCTAGGTCAGGGGTGGGTCAGCCCCAGCATTTT.

This clonotype has a handful of counts. The genes are TRBV10-1 and TRBJ2-5; a possible D gene is TRBD1 (5 bases). The CDR3 is 13 amino acids. V was shortened by 0 bases and J by 5 bases, with 7 bases between the two germline ends. Germline V gene data show CDR1 as WNHNN and CDR2 as SYGVQD (reference sequence). In DNA, the CDR3 is TGCGCCAGCAGTGAGTCGGGGCGGGAGACCCAGTACTTC. Residues: CASSESGRETQYF.

This clonotype was counted many times. V and J are TRBV2 and TRBJ2-3; D is uncertain. Germline V CDR1 and CDR2: SNHLY, FYNNEI. V was clipped by 3 bases and J by 8 bases, with 9 bases between them. CDR3 size: 12 residues. The CDR3 DNA follows: TGTGCCAGCAGTGAGAATCTTTTTACGCAGTATTTT. Translation gives CASSENLFTQYF.

The CDR3 protein is CASSPSIGGGTDTQYF. CDR3 DNA: TGTGCCAGCTCCCCTTCTATTGGAGGGGGCACAGATACGCAGTATTTT. V is TRBV18 and J is TRBJ2-3; D is possibly TRBD2 (6 bases). CDR3 length: 16 residues. Trimming removed 6 bases at V and 1 base at J, with 17 bases between. Germline CDR1 is KGHSH and CDR2 is LQKENI.

In regard to this clonotype: This clone may be a read error of a much larger clone one base away. The J gene is TRBJ2-7, the V gene TRBV12-3 or TRBV12-4, with D unclear. The V end lost 5 bases, the J end lost 2 bases, and 13 bases lay between the germline ends. The CDR3 totals 14 residues. The CDR3 nucleotides read TGTGCCAGCAGTAGTTGGGGTGCAACCTACGAGCAGTACTTC. It encodes CASSSWGATYEQYF.

This clonotype was detected ten times or more. The chain uses TRBV7-3 and TRBJ2-7, with D hard to call. Germline CDR1 and CDR2: SGHTA and FQGTGA. V lost 3 bases and J 4 bases, leaving 4 bases between the germline ends. The CDR3 contains 11 residues. The CDR3, as DNA: TGTGCCAGCAGCTTTTTGTACGAGCAGTACTTC. Its translation: CASSFLYEQYF.

This chain links TRBV30 with TRBJ1-2; TRBD1 is a possible D gene (5 bases). The CDR3 runs 14 residues. The V gene's germline CDR1 is GTSNPN and CDR2 SVGIG (reference sequence). V lost 1 base and J 8 bases, leaving 17 bases between the germline ends. In DNA form, the CDR3 reads TGTGCCTGGAGTGCCCAGTGGGGCCTTCGGGGCTACACCTTC. Encoded protein: CAWSAQWGLRGYTF.

The rearrangement uses TRBV9 and TRBJ2-7; TRBD2 agrees at 7 bases. The germline gives CDR1 SGDLS, CDR2 YYNGEE. Unmatched junction bases numbered 10, after V lost 3 bases and J lost 4 bases. This CDR3 comprises 15 residues. CDR3 region: CASSAGEGAAYEQYF. The CDR3 nucleotides are TGTGCCAGCAGCGCTGGGGAGGGAGCCGCATACGAGCAGTACTTC.

This chain joins TRBV7-9 and TRBJ2-7, with 9 bases identical to TRBD2. Germline V gene sequence: CDR1 SEHNR, CDR2 FQNEAQ (reference sequence). CDR3 length: 16 amino acids. V was pared by 3 bases and J by 9 bases, with 15 bases of the junction left unmatched. The CDR3 loop is CASSFGVAGGPFGQYF. CDR3 nucleotides: TGTGCCAGCAGCTTCGGTGTGGCGGGAGGGCCGTTTGGGCAGTACTTC.

Details on this clonotype: Just one base apart from a much larger clone, this may be a read error. The chain is built from TRBV7-8 and TRBJ1-2; unclear D gene. Per the germline V gene, CDR1 is SGHVS and CDR2 is FQNEAQ. Trimming stripped 5 bases from V and 1 base from J, with 17 bases between. The CDR3 consists of 16 residues. For the CDR3, the DNA is TGTGCCAGCAGCCCCTTAGGCAGGCCAAGTAACTATGGCTACACCTTC. Residues: CASSPLGRPSNYGYTF.

This clonotype was counted ten times or more. The rearrangement uses TRBV5-1 and TRBJ2-3, with 10 bases fitting TRBD2. J gave up 1 base and V 0 bases, and 5 bases lay outside the gene matches. Germline V gene data show CDR1 as SGHRS and CDR2 as YFSETQ. The CDR3 runs to 17 residues. CDR3 DNA sequence: TGCGCCAGCAGCTTGGTACCGCTAGCGGGAGGCACAGATACGCAGTATTTT. Amino acid sequence: CASSLVPLAGGTDTQYF.

This clonotype was detected many times. This chain joins TRBV5-5 and TRBJ2-5, with D possibly matching TRBD1 (6 bases). The CDR3 contains 14 residues. V dropped 3 bases and J dropped 4 bases, with 13 bases sitting between them. Germline V gene sequence: CDR1 SGHKS, CDR2 YYEKEE (reference sequence). Here the CDR3 reads CASSYGQGLETQYF. The CDR3 coding sequence is TGTGCCAGCAGCTACGGCCAGGGGTTAGAGACCCAGTACTTC.

V and J are TRBV20-1 and TRBJ2-7; D is unclear. V was pared by 6 bases and J by 7 bases, with 22 bases between. This CDR3 contains 14 residues. Per germline, CDR1 DFQATT and CDR2 SNEGSKA (reference sequence). For the CDR3, the DNA is TGCAGTGCCAACGATCTACTGCTCTTTGATGAGCAGTACTTC. Its translation: CSANDLLLFDEQYF.

This clonotype was detected many times. The chain combines TRBV28 with TRBJ1-5; possible D gene TRBD1, 5 bases. V was clipped by 5 bases and J by 0 bases, with 11 bases between them. From germline, CDR1 is MDHEN and CDR2 SYDVKM. This CDR3 is 15 amino acids long. This chain's CDR3 is CASSLTDYSNQPQHF. The CDR3, as DNA: TGTGCCAGCAGTCTGACAGATTATAGCAATCAGCCCCAGCATTTT.

This clonotype was detected many times. The chain joins TRBV28 to TRBJ2-1; 7 bases are shared with TRBD2. The CDR3 runs to 17 residues. V shed 5 bases and J 6 bases; nucleotides not matched to a gene: 16. Germline V gene lookup returns CDR1 MDHEN and CDR2 SYDVKM. The CDR3 loop is CASSPSDLGLGTNEQFF. Here the CDR3 DNA reads TGTGCCAGCAGTCCGAGTGATCTCGGACTAGGCACCAATGAGCAGTTCTTC. Based on the CDR3 plus reference TRBV28 and TRBJ2-1, the full variable domain is DVKVTQSSRYLVKRTGEKVFLECVQDMDHENMFWYRQDPGLGLRLIYFSYDVKMKEKGDIPEGYSVSREKKERFSLILESASTNQTSMYLCASSPSDLGLGTNEQFFGPGTRLTVL.

This clonotype appeared many times. For the CDR3, the DNA is TGTGCCAGCTCACCCCAGGGGGGAGGCTACACCTTC. Translating it yields CASSPQGGGYTF. This sequence joins TRBV18 and TRBJ1-2; 7 positions match TRBD1. Germline V gene data show CDR1 as KGHSH and CDR2 as LQKENI. The CDR3 consists of 12 residues. The V and J ends lost 3 bases and 8 bases, in that order; junction bases with no gene match: 3.

The chain is built from TRBV6-2 or TRBV6-3 and TRBJ2-7; tentatively, D is TRBD2 (5 bases). The germline CDR1 and CDR2 sequences are MNHEY and SVGEGT. The CDR3 contains 16 residues. V was clipped by 2 bases and J by 2 bases, with 16 bases between them. The CDR3 coding sequence is TGTGCCAGCAGTTACACGGGGAGCGGACTTACCTACGAGCAGTACTTC. Translated: CASSYTGSGLTYEQYF.

In its sample, this clonotype was seen many times. J is TRBJ1-3 and V is TRBV2; no reliable D call. The germline V gene encodes CDR1 SNHLY and CDR2 FYNNEI. The CDR3 runs to 15 residues. Trimming stripped 4 bases from V and 4 bases from J, with 14 bases between. In nucleotides, the CDR3 is TGTGCCAGCAGTGTAGAGGGTATGGCCGGAAACACCATATATTTT. Translating it yields CASSVEGMAGNTIYF.

This clonotype has at least ten counts. CDR3 residues: CAISPGQGAEETQYF. The CDR3 DNA follows: TGTGCCATCAGTCCGGGACAGGGGGCGGAGGAGACCCAGTACTTC. The chain employs TRBV10-3 and TRBJ2-5, with 12 bases aligning to TRBD1. Germline V gene sequence: CDR1 ENHRY, CDR2 SYGVKD. V gave up 5 bases and J gave up 5 bases; unmatched junction bases: 6. The CDR3 spans 15 residues.

The chain uses TRBV7-8 and TRBJ2-1, with 9 bases fitting TRBD2. The CDR3 is made up of 18 amino acids. V shed 1 base, J shed 1 base, and the junction held 8 bases outside the gene matches. In germline, CDR1 is SGHVS, CDR2 FQNEAQ. Written as DNA, the CDR3 is TGTGCCAGCAGCTTAGTGGTGGCGGGAGGGATTTCCTACAATGAGCAGTTCTTC. Protein product: CASSLVVAGGISYNEQFF.

This clonotype was picked up many times. This chain uses TRBV30 with TRBJ1-1; maybe TRBD1 (6 bases). There are 12 residues in the CDR3. V lost 8 bases and J lost 4, with 14 bases in between. Germline V lookup: CDR1 GTSNPN, CDR2 SVGIG (reference sequence). The CDR3 protein is CALHRGGTEAFF. CDR3 nucleotides: TGTGCCCTTCACCGAGGGGGCACTGAAGCTTTCTTT.

Ten or more counts support this clonotype. The rearrangement joins TRBV20-1 to TRBJ2-7; D is undetermined. The CDR3 covers 13 residues. V shed 0 bases and J shed 4 bases, with 10 bases lying between them. Germline V gives CDR1 DFQATT, CDR2 SNEGSKA (reference sequence). This chain's CDR3 is CSARETLLYEQYF. In DNA, the CDR3 is TGCAGTGCTAGAGAGACTCTCTTGTACGAGCAGTACTTC.